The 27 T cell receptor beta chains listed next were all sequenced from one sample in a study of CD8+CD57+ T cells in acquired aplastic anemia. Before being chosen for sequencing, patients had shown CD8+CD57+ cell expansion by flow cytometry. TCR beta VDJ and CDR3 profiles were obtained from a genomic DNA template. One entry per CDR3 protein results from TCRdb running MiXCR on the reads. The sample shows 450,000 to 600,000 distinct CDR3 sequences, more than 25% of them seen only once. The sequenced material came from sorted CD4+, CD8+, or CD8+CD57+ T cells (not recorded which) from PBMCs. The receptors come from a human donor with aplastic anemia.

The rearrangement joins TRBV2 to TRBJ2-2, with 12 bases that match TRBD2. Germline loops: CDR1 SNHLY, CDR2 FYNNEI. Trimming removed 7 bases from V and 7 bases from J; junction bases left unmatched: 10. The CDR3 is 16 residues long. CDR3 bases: TGTGCCAGCACCAAGGGGACTAGCGGGTTTGGCGGGGAGCTGTTTTTT. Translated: CASTKGTSGFGGELFF.

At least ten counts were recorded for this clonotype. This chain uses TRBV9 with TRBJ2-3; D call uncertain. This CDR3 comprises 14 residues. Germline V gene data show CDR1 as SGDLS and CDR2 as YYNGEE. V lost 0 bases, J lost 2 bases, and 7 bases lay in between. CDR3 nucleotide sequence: TGTGCCAGCAGCGTAGGAACGACCACAGATACGCAGTATTTT. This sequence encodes CASSVGTTTDTQYF.

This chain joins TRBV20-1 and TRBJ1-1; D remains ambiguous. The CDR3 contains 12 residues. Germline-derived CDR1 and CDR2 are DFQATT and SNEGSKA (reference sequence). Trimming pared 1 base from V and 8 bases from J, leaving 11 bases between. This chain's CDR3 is CSARAPPTEAFF. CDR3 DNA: TGCAGTGCTAGAGCCCCCCCAACCGAAGCTTTCTTT.

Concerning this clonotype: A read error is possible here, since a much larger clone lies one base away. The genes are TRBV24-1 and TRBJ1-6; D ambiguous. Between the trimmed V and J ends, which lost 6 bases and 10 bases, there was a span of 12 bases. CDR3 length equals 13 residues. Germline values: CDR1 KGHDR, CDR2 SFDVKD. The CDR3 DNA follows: TGTGCCACCAGTTTTGCCAACCTATCACCCCTCCACTTT. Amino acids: CATSFANLSPLHF.

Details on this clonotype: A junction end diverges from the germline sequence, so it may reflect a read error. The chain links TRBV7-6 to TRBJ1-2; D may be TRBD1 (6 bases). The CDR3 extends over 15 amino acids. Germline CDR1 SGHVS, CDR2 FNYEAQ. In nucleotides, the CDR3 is TGTGCCAGCAGCCAAGGTAGACAGGTTAACTGTGGCTACACCTTC. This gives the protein CASSQGRQVNCGYTF. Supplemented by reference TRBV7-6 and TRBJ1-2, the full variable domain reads GAGVSQSPRYKVTKRGQDVALRCDPISGHVSLYWYRQALGQGPEFLTYFNYEAQQDKSGLPNDRFSAERPEGSISTLTIQRTEQRDSAMYRCASSQGRQVNCGYTFGSGTRLTVV.

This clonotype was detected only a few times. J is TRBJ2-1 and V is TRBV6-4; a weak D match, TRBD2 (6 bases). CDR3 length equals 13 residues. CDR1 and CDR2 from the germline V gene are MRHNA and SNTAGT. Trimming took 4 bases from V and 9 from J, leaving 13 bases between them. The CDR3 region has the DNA TGTGCCAGCAGTGTGTCGCGGGGAGGTGAGCAGTTCTTC. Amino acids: CASSVSRGGEQFF.

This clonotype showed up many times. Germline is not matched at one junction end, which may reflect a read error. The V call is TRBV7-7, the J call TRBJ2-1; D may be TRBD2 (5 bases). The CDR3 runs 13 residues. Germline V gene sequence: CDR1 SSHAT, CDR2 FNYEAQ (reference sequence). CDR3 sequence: CASSLANPGEQFF. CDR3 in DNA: TGTGCTAGCAGCTTAGCGAATCCCGGTGAGCAGTTCTTC.

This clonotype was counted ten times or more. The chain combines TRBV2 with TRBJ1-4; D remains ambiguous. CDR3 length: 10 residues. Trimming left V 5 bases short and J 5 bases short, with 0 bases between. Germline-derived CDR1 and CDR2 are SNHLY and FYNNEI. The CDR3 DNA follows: TGTGCCAGCAGTAATGAAAAACTGTTTTTT. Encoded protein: CASSNEKLFF. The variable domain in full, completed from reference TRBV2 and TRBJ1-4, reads EPEVTQTPSHQVTQMGQEVILRCVPISNHLYFYWYRQILGQKVEFLVSFYNNEISEKSEIFDDQFSVERPDGSNFTLKIRSTKLEDSAMYFCASSNEKLFFGSGTQLSVL.

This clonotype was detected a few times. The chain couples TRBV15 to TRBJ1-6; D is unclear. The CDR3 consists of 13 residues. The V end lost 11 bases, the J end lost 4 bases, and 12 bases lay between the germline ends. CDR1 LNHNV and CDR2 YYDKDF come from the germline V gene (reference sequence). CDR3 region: CASRKAYNSPLHF. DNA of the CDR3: TGTGCCTCAAGGAAGGCGTATAATTCACCCCTCCACTTT.

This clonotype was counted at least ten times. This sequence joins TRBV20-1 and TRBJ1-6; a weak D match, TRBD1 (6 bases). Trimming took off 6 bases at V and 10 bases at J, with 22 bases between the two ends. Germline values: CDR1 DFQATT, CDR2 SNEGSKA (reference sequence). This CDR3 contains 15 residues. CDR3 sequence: CSARRTGTLRSPLHF. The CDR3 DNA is TGCAGTGCGCGGCGGACCGGGACACTTAGGTCACCCCTCCACTTT.

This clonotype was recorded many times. The CDR3 DNA reads TGCAGTGCCAGCACCCCAGGGGACTATGGCTACACCTTC. Translated: CSASTPGDYGYTF. This chain joins TRBV20-1 and TRBJ1-2, with D possibly TRBD1 on 6 matching bases. This CDR3 has 13 residues. Germline V gene data show CDR1 as DFQATT and CDR2 as SNEGSKA (reference sequence). V gave up 6 bases and J gave up 3 bases, with 14 bases separating them.

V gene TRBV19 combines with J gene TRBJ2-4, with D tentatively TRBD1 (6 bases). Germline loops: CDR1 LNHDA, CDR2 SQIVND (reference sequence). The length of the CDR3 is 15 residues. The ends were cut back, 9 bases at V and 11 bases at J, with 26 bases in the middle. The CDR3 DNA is TGTGCCAGCTCTCCAAACCGGGACATAGGGCCCTTTCAGTACTTC. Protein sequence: CASSPNRDIGPFQYF.

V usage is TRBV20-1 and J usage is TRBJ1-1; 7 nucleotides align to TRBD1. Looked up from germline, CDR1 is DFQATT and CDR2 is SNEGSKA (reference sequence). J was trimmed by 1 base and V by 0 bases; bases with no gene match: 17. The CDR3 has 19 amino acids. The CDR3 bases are TGCAGTGCTAGAGATTTCGGTTGGACAGGACTAAGCGGGAACACTGAAGCTTTCTTT. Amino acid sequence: CSARDFGWTGLSGNTEAFF.

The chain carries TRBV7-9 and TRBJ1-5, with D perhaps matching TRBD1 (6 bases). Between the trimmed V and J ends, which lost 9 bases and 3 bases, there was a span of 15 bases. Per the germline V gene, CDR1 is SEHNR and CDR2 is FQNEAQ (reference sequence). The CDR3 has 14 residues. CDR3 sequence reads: CARGRDTFNQPQHF. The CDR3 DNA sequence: TGTGCCAGGGGCCGGGACACTTTCAATCAGCCCCAGCATTTT.

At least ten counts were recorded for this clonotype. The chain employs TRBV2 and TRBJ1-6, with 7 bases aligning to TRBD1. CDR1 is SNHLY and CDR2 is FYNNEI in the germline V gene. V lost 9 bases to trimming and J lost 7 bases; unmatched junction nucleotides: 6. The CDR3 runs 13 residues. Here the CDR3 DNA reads TGTGCCAGTGGGCAGGGGGAAAATTCACCCCTCCACTTT. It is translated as CASGQGENSPLHF.

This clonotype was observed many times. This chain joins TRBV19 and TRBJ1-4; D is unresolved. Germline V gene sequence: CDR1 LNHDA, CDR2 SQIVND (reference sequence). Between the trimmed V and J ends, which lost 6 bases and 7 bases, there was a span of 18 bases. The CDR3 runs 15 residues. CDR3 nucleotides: TGTGCCAGTAGGGAGGTAGGATGGAGCGGTGAAAAACTGTTTTTT. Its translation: CASREVGWSGEKLFF.

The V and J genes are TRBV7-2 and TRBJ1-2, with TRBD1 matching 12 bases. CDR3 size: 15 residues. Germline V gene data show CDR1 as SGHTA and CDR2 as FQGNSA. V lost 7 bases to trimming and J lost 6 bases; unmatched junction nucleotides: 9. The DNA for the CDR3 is TGTGCCAGCATCTGGGGACAGGGGGCCGTGGATGGCTACACCTTC. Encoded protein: CASIWGQGAVDGYTF.

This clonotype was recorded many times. CDR3 sequence reads: CASSPQYQETQYF. CDR3 DNA sequence: TGTGCCAGCAGCCCCCAGTACCAAGAGACCCAGTACTTC. V and J are TRBV7-6 and TRBJ2-5; D is ambiguous. CDR1 and CDR2 (germline): SGHVS, FNYEAQ. This CDR3 is 13 amino acids long. V lost 5 bases, J lost 0 bases, and 7 bases lay in between.

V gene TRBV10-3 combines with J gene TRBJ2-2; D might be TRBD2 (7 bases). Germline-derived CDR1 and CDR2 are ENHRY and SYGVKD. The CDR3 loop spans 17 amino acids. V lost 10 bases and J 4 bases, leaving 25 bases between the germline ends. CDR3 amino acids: CASSLVFGGLSTGELFF. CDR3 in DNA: TGTGCCAGCAGCCTCGTATTCGGGGGGCTATCCACCGGGGAGCTGTTTTTT.

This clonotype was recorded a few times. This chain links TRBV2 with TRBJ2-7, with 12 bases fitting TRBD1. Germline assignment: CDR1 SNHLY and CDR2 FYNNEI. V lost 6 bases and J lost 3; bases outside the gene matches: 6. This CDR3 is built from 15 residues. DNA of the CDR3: TGTGCCAGCAGGGCCGGGACAGGGGGCTTCTACGAGCAGTACTTC. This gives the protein CASRAGTGGFYEQYF. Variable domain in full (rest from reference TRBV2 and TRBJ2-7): EPEVTQTPSHQVTQMGQEVILRCVPISNHLYFYWYRQILGQKVEFLVSFYNNEISEKSEIFDDQFSVERPDGSNFTLKIRSTKLEDSAMYFCASRAGTGGFYEQYFGPGTRLTVT.

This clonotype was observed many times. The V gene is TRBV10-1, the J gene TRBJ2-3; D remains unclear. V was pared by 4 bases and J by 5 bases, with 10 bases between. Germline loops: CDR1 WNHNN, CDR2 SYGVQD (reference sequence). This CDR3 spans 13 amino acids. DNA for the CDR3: TGCGCCAGCAGTGGGGATACAGAAGATACGCAGTATTTT. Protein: CASSGDTEDTQYF.

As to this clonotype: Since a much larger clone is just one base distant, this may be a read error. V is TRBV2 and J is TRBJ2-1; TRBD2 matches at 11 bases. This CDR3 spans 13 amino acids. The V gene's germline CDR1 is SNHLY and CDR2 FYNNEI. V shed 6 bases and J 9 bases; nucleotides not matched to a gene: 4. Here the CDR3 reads CASRVAGGSEQFF. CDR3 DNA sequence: TGTGCCAGCAGGGTAGCGGGGGGGTCTGAGCAGTTCTTC.

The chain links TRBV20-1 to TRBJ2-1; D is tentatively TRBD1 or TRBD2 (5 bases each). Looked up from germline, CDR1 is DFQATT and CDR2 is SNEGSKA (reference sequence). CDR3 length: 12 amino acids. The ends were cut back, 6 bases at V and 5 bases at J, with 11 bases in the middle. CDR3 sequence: CSASRGDNEQFF. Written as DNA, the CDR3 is TGCAGTGCCAGTAGAGGGGACAATGAGCAGTTCTTC.

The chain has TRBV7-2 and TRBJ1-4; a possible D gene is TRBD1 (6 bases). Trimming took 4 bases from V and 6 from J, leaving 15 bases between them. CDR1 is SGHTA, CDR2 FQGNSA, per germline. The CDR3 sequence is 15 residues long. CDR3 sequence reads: CASSYEGGIDEKLFF. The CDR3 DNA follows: TGTGCCAGCAGCTACGAAGGGGGGATAGATGAAAAACTGTTTTTT.

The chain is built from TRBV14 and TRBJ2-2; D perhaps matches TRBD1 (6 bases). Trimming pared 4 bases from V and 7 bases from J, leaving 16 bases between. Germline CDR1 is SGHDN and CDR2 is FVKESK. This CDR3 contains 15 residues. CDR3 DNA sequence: TGTGCCAGCAGCCCTGGGATTTTACAGGGCGGGGAGCTGTTTTTT. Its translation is CASSPGILQGGELFF. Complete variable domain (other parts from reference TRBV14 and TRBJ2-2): EAGVTQFPSHSVIEKGQTVTLRCDPISGHDNLYWYRRVMGKEIKFLLHFVKESKQDESGMPNNRFLAERTGGTYSTLKVQPAELEDSGVYFCASSPGILQGGELFFGEGSRLTVL.

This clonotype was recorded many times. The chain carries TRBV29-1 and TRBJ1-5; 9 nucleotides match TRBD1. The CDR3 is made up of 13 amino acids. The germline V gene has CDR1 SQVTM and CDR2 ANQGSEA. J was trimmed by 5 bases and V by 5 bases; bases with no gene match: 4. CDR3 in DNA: TGCAGCGTTATAGACAGGGGGGATCAGCCCCAGCATTTT. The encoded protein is CSVIDRGDQPQHF.

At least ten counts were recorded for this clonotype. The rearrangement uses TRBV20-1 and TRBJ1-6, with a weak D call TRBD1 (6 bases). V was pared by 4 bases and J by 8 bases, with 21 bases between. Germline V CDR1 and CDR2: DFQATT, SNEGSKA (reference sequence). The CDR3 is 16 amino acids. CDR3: CSAKIRQDLVDSPLHF. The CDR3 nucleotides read TGCAGTGCTAAAATTCGACAGGACCTAGTGGATTCACCCCTCCACTTT.